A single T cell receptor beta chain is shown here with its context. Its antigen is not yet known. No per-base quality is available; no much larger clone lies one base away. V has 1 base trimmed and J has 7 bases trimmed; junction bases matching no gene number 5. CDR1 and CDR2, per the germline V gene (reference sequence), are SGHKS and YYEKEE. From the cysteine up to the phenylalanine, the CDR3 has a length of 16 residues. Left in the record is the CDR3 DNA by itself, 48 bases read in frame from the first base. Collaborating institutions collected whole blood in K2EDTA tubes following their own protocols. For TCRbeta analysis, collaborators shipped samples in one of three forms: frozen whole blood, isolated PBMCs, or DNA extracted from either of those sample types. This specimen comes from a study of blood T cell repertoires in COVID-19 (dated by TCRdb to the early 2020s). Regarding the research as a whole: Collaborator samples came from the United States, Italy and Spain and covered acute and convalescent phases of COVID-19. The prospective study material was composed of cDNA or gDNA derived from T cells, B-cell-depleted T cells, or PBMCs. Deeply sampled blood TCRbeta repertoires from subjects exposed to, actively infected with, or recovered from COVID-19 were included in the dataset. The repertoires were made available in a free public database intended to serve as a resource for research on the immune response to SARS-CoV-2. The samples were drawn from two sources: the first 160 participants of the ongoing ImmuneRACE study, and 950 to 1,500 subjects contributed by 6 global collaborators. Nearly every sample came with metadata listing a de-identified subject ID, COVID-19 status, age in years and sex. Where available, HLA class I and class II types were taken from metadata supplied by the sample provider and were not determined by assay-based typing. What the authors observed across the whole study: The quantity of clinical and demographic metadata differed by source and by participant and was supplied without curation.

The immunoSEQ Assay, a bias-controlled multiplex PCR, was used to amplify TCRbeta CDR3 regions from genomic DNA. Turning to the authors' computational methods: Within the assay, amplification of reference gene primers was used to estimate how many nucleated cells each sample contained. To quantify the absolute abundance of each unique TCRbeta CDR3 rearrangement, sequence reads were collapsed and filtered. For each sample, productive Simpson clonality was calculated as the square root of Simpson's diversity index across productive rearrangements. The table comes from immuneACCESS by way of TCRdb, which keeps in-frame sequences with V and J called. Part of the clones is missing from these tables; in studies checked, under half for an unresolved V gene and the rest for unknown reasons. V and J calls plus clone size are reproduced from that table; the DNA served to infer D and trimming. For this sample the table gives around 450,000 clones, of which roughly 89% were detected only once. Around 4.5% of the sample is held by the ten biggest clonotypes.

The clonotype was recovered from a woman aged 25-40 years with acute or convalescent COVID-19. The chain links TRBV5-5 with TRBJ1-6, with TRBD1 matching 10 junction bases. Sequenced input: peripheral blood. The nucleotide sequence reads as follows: TGTGCCAGCAGCTTGCGGGGGGACAGGGGAAATTCACCCCTCCACTTT. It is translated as CASSLRGDRGNSPLHF.